The TCR beta chain under discussion was sequenced for a study of blood T cell repertoires in COVID-19. Study context: The United States, Italy and Spain provided the acute and convalescent COVID-19 samples. T cells, B-cell-depleted T cells, or PBMCs supplied cDNA or gDNA.

This CDR3 is 17 amino acids long. Germline CDR1 and CDR2: SGDLS and YYNGEE. V dropped 1 base and J dropped 4; count of bases not matched to a gene: 13. As originally analysed: Amplification of reference gene primers provided the estimated nucleated cell counts. Clones were read by immunoSEQ multiplex PCR, and TCRdb kept only the in-frame ones, dropping some. D and trimming come from the DNA, and the V and J calls and clone size come from that table. The repertoire holds around 43,000 clones, with roughly 89% as singletons. Source material: peripheral blood. The TCR was taken from a man aged 45-60 years with active COVID-19. This rearrangement joins TRBV9 to TRBJ2-5; TRBD1 aligns across 7 bases. The CDR3 DNA follows: TGTGCCAGCAGCGTACAGGGGGTCCTTGGAGGTGTAGAGACCCAGTACTTC. Its protein is CASSVQGVLGGVETQYF.